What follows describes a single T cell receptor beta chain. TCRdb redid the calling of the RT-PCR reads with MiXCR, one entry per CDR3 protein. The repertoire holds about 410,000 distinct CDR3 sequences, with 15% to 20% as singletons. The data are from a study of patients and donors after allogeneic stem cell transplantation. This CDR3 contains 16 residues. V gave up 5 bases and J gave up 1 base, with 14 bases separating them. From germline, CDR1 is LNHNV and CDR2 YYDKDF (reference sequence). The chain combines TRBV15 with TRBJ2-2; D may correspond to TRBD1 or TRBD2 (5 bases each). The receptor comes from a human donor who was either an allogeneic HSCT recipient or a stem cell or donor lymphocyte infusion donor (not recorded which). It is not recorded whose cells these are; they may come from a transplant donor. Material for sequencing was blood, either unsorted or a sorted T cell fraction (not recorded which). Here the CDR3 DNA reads TGTGCCACCAGCTCCCGGTGGGGGAGGAACACCGGGGAGCTGTTTTTT. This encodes CATSSRWGRNTGELFF.